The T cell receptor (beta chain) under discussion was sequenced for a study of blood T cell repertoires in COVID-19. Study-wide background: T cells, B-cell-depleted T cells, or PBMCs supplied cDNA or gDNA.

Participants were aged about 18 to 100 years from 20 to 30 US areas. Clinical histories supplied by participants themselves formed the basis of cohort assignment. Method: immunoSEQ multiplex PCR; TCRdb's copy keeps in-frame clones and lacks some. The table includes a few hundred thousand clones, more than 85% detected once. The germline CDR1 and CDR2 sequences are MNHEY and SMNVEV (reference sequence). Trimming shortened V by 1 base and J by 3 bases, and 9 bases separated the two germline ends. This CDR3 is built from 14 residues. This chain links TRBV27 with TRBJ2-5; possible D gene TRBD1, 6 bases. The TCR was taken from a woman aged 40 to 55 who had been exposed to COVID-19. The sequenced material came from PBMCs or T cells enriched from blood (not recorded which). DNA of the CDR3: TGTGCCAGCAGTTTATTGGGGGCGGAAGAGACCCAGTACTTC. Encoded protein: CASSLLGAEETQYF.